A single sample gave rise to the 10 T cell receptor beta chains below, sequenced in a study of T cells in localized non-small cell lung cancer. Sequencing was performed with immunoSEQ multiplex PCR; in TCRdb, only in-frame clones are kept and a portion is missing. This sample has approximately 81,000 clones, with around nine tenths found just once. The sequenced sample was peripheral blood, obtained before any cancer treatment. These receptors were taken from a woman aged 35-70 years with stage I squamous cell lung carcinoma.

In DNA form, the CDR3 reads TGTGCCAGCAGCCAAGATCACAGGGCCAGCGGGAATGAGCAGTTCTTC. Translated, it gives CASSQDHRASGNEQFF. The chain is built from TRBV14 and TRBJ2-1; perhaps D is TRBD1 or TRBD2 (6 bases each). The germline CDR1 and CDR2 sequences are SGHDN and FVKESK. Trimming cost V 0 bases and J 7 bases, with 16 bases left between them. This CDR3 spans 16 amino acids.

CDR3 nucleotides: TGTGCCAGCTCACCTCAGGAGAGCAATCAGCCCCAGCATTTT. Translated, it gives CASSPQESNQPQHF. This chain links TRBV18 with TRBJ1-5; D is unresolved. This CDR3 region has 14 residues. V shed 3 bases and J shed 1 base, with 7 bases lying between them. Per the germline V gene, CDR1 is KGHSH and CDR2 is LQKENI.

The CDR3 DNA is TGTGCCACCAGCAGAGACAGGGCTGGCCTCGGAAACACCATATATTTT. This gives the protein CATSRDRAGLGNTIYF. The chain is built from TRBV15 and TRBJ1-3; D is perhaps TRBD1 (5 bases). The CDR3 is made up of 16 amino acids. V dropped 0 bases and J dropped 4 bases, with 13 bases sitting between them. Germline CDR1 reads LNHNV; CDR2 reads YYDKDF (reference sequence).

CDR3 nucleotide sequence: TGTGCCTGGGCCAGGGACAGACAAGCTTTCTTT. Translation gives CAWARDRQAFF. The chain couples TRBV30 to TRBJ1-1; 7 bases match TRBD1. J was trimmed by 9 bases and V by 5 bases; bases with no gene match: 6. The CDR3 has 11 residues. CDR1 and CDR2 (germline): GTSNPN, SVGIG (reference sequence).

V and J are TRBV27 and TRBJ2-3; TRBD2 is a possible D gene (5 bases). V was cut by 6 bases and J by 3 bases, with 13 bases left in between. Germline assignment: CDR1 MNHEY and CDR2 SMNVEV (reference sequence). The CDR3 spans 14 residues. For the CDR3, the DNA is TGTGCCAGCAGGCTAGCCCTGGGGACAGATACGCAGTATTTT. This codes for CASRLALGTDTQYF.

This rearrangement joins TRBV7-3 to TRBJ2-1, with D perhaps matching TRBD1 (5 bases). With 5 bases removed from V and 10 bases from J, the gap between germline ends came to 12 bases. The CDR3 has 12 residues. CDR1 and CDR2 (germline): SGHTA, FQGTGA. Written as DNA, the CDR3 is TGTGCCAGCAGCGAGATAGGGGTCGAGCAGTTCTTC. Its protein product is CASSEIGVEQFF. The full variable domain, in which reference TRBV7-3 and TRBJ2-1 provide the parts outside the CDR3, is GAGVSQTPSNKVTEKGKYVELRCDPISGHTALYWYRQSLGQGPEFLIYFQGTGAADDSGLPNDRFFAVRPEGSVSTLKIQRTERGDSAVYLCASSEIGVEQFFGPGTRLTVL.

This clone was observed a handful of times. The CDR3 DNA is TGTGCCAGTACCGGGACAGGGGCCTACGAGCAGTACTTC. It yields the protein CASTGTGAYEQYF. The chain carries TRBV19 and TRBJ2-7; TRBD1 aligns across 10 bases. Germline CDR1 is LNHDA and CDR2 is SQIVND (reference sequence). J lost 2 bases, V lost 7 bases, and 2 bases had no gene match. The CDR3 is 13 amino acids.

J is TRBJ2-7 and V is TRBV10-2, with 12 bases fitting TRBD2. The junction had 8 bases not matched to a gene; V was cut back by 8 bases and J by 0 bases. Germline CDR1 WSHSY, CDR2 SAAADI. The CDR3 loop spans 16 amino acids. As DNA, the CDR3 is TGCGCCAGCTTACTAGCGGGGGGCCTTAGCTCCTACGAGCAGTACTTC. It translates to CASLLAGGLSSYEQYF.

The gene calls are TRBV5-1 and TRBJ2-7; TRBD1 matches 9 bases. In germline, CDR1 is SGHRS, CDR2 YFSETQ. There are 13 residues in the CDR3. Trimming removed 2 bases from V and 6 bases from J; junction bases left unmatched: 3. This chain's CDR3 is CASSLNRGLEQYF. DNA for the CDR3: TGCGCCAGCAGCTTAAACAGGGGGCTCGAGCAGTACTTC.

The J gene is TRBJ1-1, the V gene TRBV6-1, with D uncertain. V lost 6 bases to trimming and J lost 7 bases, with 6 bases between them. This CDR3 spans 10 amino acids. CDR1 MNHNS and CDR2 SASEGT come from the germline V gene. CDR3: CASRKIEAFF. The CDR3 nucleotides are TGTGCCAGCAGAAAGATTGAAGCTTTCTTT.